These 5 T cell receptor beta chains were sequenced from one sample in a study of blood T cell repertoires in COVID-19. Method: immunoSEQ multiplex PCR; TCRdb's copy keeps in-frame clones and lacks some. The sample has around 130,000 clones, approximately 90% seen once. Sequenced sample: peripheral blood. All receptors come from a man aged 40-50 years with acute or convalescent COVID-19.

This clone was found once. The J gene is TRBJ1-6, the V gene TRBV6-6, with D possibly matching TRBD1 (6 bases). This CDR3 is 15 amino acids long. Trimming stripped 5 bases from V and 3 bases from J, with 11 bases between. Germline V gives CDR1 MNHNY, CDR2 SVGAGI (reference sequence). For the CDR3, the DNA is TGTGCCAGCAGTCAACAGGGCTTCTATAATTCACCCCTCCACTTT. Its translation is CASSQQGFYNSPLHF.

The chain joins TRBV10-3 to TRBJ2-2, with 9 bases matching TRBD2. This CDR3 has 15 amino acids. CDR1 ENHRY and CDR2 SYGVKD come from the germline V gene. The ends lost 8 bases at V and 6 bases at J; junction bases unmatched: 10. CDR3 amino acids: CAIWTPGLAPGELFF. The CDR3 DNA reads TGTGCCATCTGGACTCCGGGACTAGCCCCCGGGGAGCTGTTTTTT.

The gene calls are TRBV2 and TRBJ1-2; a possible D gene is TRBD1 (5 bases). CDR3 length: 14 amino acids. The V and J ends lost 9 bases and 0 bases respectively, with 14 bases between them. Germline V gives CDR1 SNHLY, CDR2 FYNNEI. The chain's CDR3 is CARGGTDSNYGYTF. CDR3 coding DNA: TGTGCCAGGGGGGGAACAGATTCTAACTATGGCTACACCTTC. The full variable domain, completed using reference TRBV2 and TRBJ1-2, is EPEVTQTPSHQVTQMGQEVILRCVPISNHLYFYWYRQILGQKVEFLVSFYNNEISEKSEIFDDQFSVERPDGSNFTLKIRSTKLEDSAMYFCARGGTDSNYGYTFGSGTRLTVV.

This clone was counted a single time. The chain uses TRBV3-1 (or the pseudogene TRBV3-2) and TRBJ1-4; a possible D gene is TRBD1 (6 bases). CDR3 length: 14 residues. V was clipped by 1 base and J by 8 bases, with 11 bases between them. Germline assignment: CDR1 LGHDT and CDR2 YNNKEL (reference sequence). CDR3 DNA sequence: TGTGCCAGCAGCCAAGTTGGGGGACAAGAAAAACTGTTTTTT. It is translated as CASSQVGGQEKLFF.

This clone was seen once. The chain links TRBV4-1 to TRBJ1-2; TRBD1 aligns across 10 bases. Germline CDR1 reads MGHRA; CDR2 reads YSYEKL. Trimming at V came to 0 bases and at J to 0 bases, leaving 4 bases not matched to a gene. This CDR3 is built from 17 residues. DNA for the CDR3: TGCGCCAGCAGCCAAGACCACGGGACAGGGGCTAACTATGGCTACACCTTC. Amino acid sequence: CASSQDHGTGANYGYTF.